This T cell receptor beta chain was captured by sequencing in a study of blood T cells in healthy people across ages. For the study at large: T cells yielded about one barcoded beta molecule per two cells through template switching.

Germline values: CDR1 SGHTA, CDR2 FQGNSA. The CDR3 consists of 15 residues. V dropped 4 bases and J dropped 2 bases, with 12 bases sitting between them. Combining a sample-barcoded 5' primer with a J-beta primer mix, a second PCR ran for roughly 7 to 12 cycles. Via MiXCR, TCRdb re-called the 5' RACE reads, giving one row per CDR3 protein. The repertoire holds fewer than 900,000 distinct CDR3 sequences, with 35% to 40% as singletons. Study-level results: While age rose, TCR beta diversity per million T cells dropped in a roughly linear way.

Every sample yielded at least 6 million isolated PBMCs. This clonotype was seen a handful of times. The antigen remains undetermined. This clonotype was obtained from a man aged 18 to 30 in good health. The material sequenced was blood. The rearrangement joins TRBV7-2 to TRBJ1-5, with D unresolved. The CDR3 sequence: CASSSVFNGNQPQHF. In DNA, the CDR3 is TGTGCCAGCAGCTCCGTCTTTAATGGCAATCAGCCCCAGCATTTT.